The 10 T cell receptor beta chains reported below all come from one sample, sequenced in a study of PD-1 blockade in classical Hodgkin lymphoma. Time point noted: cycle 4 day 1 (C4D1), after less than 7 weeks of nivolumab. Every single patient, without exception, relapsed after autologous stem cell transplantation, and brentuximab vedotin exposure varied. Assay: immunoSEQ multiplex PCR; the TCRdb copy retains only in-frame clones and omits some. The profile shows over 20,000 clones, around 80% of them singletons. The material was peripheral blood mononuclear cells (PBMCs), obtained before the fourth cycle of nivolumab. Receptors originate from a human donor with classical Hodgkin lymphoma.

The rearrangement joins TRBV19 to TRBJ2-3, with D tentatively TRBD2 (5 bases). Germline V gives CDR1 LNHDA, CDR2 SQIVND (reference sequence). CDR3 length: 15 residues. V lost 3 bases and J 3 bases, leaving 13 bases between the germline ends. The CDR3 spells CASSMLRGVTDTQYF. CDR3 DNA: TGTGCCAGTAGTATGCTTCGGGGAGTGACAGATACGCAGTATTTT.

The gene calls are TRBV7-9 and TRBJ2-7, with 9 bases matching TRBD1. The V gene end was trimmed by 2 bases and the J gene end by 2 bases; junction bases not matched to a gene: 7. The CDR3 totals 16 residues. Germline CDR1 reads SEHNR; CDR2 reads FQNEAQ (reference sequence). CDR3: CASSLKGGDRAYEQYF. CDR3 in DNA: TGTGCCAGCAGCTTAAAAGGGGGGGACAGGGCCTACGAGCAGTACTTC.

The V and J genes are TRBV5-1 and TRBJ1-4; no firm D call. CDR3 length: 15 residues. Germline values: CDR1 SGHRS, CDR2 YFSETQ. Trimming took 3 bases from V and 8 from J, leaving 17 bases between them. This chain's CDR3 is CASSYHPTKREKLFF. CDR3 sequence (DNA): TGCGCCAGCAGCTACCATCCTACGAAACGGGAAAAACTGTTTTTT.

The chain carries TRBV11-2 and TRBJ2-1; TRBD2 aligns across 7 bases. V shed 5 bases and J 3 bases; nucleotides not matched to a gene: 4. CDR3 length: 14 residues. In germline, CDR1 is SGHAT, CDR2 FQNNGV. The CDR3 DNA follows: TGTGCCAGCAGCCCTGGGGGGGACTACAATGAGCAGTTCTTC. This codes for CASSPGGDYNEQFF.

The gene calls are TRBV7-3 and TRBJ2-3, with D hard to call. The CDR3 totals 15 residues. The germline V and J ends were trimmed by 5 bases and 5 bases, with 17 bases remaining between them. CDR1 SGHTA and CDR2 FQGTGA come from the germline V gene. The CDR3 bases are TGTGCCAGCAGCCGAGGACGAAACTTGGTAGATACGCAGTATTTT. Protein: CASSRGRNLVDTQYF.

The chain combines TRBV27 with TRBJ1-3; 8 nucleotides line up with TRBD1. CDR3 length: 15 residues. Losses at the gene ends were 1 base for V and 4 bases for J; bases not matched to a gene: 3. Germline V lookup: CDR1 MNHEY, CDR2 SMNVEV (reference sequence). The CDR3: CASSLYQGAGNTIYF. In nucleotides, the CDR3 is TGTGCCAGCAGTTTATACCAGGGGGCCGGAAACACCATATATTTT.

This chain connects TRBV6-4 to TRBJ2-3, with 8 nucleotides matching TRBD2. CDR1 MRHNA and CDR2 SNTAGT come from the germline V gene. This CDR3 spans 15 amino acids. V trimming: 3 bases; J trimming: 1 base; junction bases outside the gene matches: 3. CDR3 coding DNA: TGTGCCAGCAGTGAGAGTAGCGGGGGCACAGATACGCAGTATTTT. Translated, it gives CASSESSGGTDTQYF.

V usage is TRBV14 and J usage is TRBJ2-3; the D is unclear. The CDR3 contains 17 residues. Germline CDR1 is SGHDN and CDR2 is FVKESK. Trimming took 4 bases from V and 0 from J, leaving 17 bases between them. The CDR3 region is CASSPTPRSSSTDTQYF. Written as DNA, the CDR3 is TGTGCCAGCAGCCCAACCCCTAGGTCGTCTAGCACAGATACGCAGTATTTT.

This chain connects TRBV19 to TRBJ1-5; D is unresolved. The length of the CDR3 is 15 residues. Germline V gene lookup returns CDR1 LNHDA and CDR2 SQIVND (reference sequence). V lost 5 bases, J lost 6 bases, and 17 bases lay in between. The CDR3 loop reads CASSSEAGWAQPQHF. CDR3 in DNA: TGTGCCAGTAGTTCCGAGGCGGGGTGGGCTCAGCCCCAGCATTTT. The complete variable domain, with remaining parts taken from reference TRBV19 and TRBJ1-5, reads DGGITQSPKYLFRKEGQNVTLSCEQNLNHDAMYWYRQDPGQGLRLIYYSQIVNDFQKGDIAEGYSVSREKKESFPLTVTSAQKNPTAFYLCASSSEAGWAQPQHFGDGTRLSIL.

J is TRBJ2-5 and V is TRBV5-1; TRBD1 agrees at 8 bases. Trimming removed 6 bases from V and 5 bases from J; junction bases left unmatched: 6. The CDR3 is 13 amino acids. Germline V gene lookup returns CDR1 SGHRS and CDR2 YFSETQ. The CDR3 region has the DNA TGCGCCAGCACGACAGGGGTGGGGGAGACCCAGTACTTC. Amino acid sequence: CASTTGVGETQYF.